What follows is one T cell receptor (beta chain) and its context. Its antigen remains unknown. CDR1 and CDR2 (germline): LNHDA, SQIVND (reference sequence). Trimming cost V 5 bases and J 0 bases; bases outside gene matches: 4. This CDR3 spans 16 amino acids. This sample stems from a study of OX40 agonist ivuxolimab in advanced cancers. Libraries were prepared by immunoSEQ multiplex PCR; TCRdb keeps only in-frame clonotypes and omits some of them. The sample consists of about 50,000 clones, roughly 86% of them appearing once. Study-level findings and limits: Expansion of clones was among the lowest in partial responders at 0.1-3.0 mg/kg.

The chain carries TRBV19 and TRBJ2-3; 11 bases line up with TRBD2. Sequencing used CD4+ or CD8+ T cells sorted from blood, obtained in a trial of the OX40 agonist ivuxolimab. The clonotype originates from an adult with an advanced solid tumor such as melanoma, head and neck, liver or kidney cancer. CDR3 sequence: CASSLRLAGSTDTQYF. As DNA, the CDR3 is TGTGCCAGTAGTTTAAGACTAGCGGGAAGCACAGATACGCAGTATTTT.